This T cell receptor beta chain emerged from a study of blood T cell repertoires in COVID-19 (dated by TCRdb to the early 2020s). General notes on the study: Collaborator samples came from the United States, Italy and Spain and covered acute and convalescent phases of COVID-19. A de-identified subject ID, COVID-19 status, age in years and sex were almost always included in the sample metadata. The samples were drawn from two sources: the first 160 participants of the ongoing ImmuneRACE study, and some 1,300 subjects contributed by 6 global collaborators. The prospective study material was composed of cDNA or gDNA derived from T cells, B-cell-depleted T cells, or PBMCs. Where available, HLA class I and class II types were taken from metadata supplied by the sample provider and were not determined by assay-based typing. The repertoires were released in a freely available public database meant as a resource for research on the immune response to SARS-CoV-2. The dataset comprised deeply sampled blood TCRbeta repertoires from subjects exposed to, actively infected with, or recovered from COVID-19.

Including cysteine and phenylalanine, the CDR3 has 13 amino acids. The only DNA kept is the CDR3, 39 bases in frame from the first base. CDR1 and CDR2 were assigned from the germline V gene (reference sequence) as MNHNY and SVGAGI. The trim is 10 bases for V and 5 bases for J, with a gap of 18 bases between the germline ends. Participants in the prospective study were aged about 18 to 95 years, lived in 20 to 25 United States geographic areas, and enrolled through a virtual design. In the prospective study, cohorts were assigned on the basis of participant-reported clinical history obtained from a screening survey and a study questionnaire. Recovered participants in ImmuneRACE Cohort 3 were defined as having two consecutive negative NP/OP PCR tests, clearance from a healthcare professional, or resolution of symptoms. Each participant in the prospective study had whole blood, serum and a nasopharyngeal or oropharyngeal swab collected by mobile phlebotomists. Additional blood draws and questionnaires over a roughly two-month period could optionally be provided by prospective study participants. Prospective study blood samples were shipped either frozen or at room temperature before DNA extraction.

Findings and caveats that apply to the study as a whole: The amount of clinical and demographic metadata varied by source and participant and was provided uncurated.

TCRbeta CDR3 regions were amplified from genomic DNA using the immunoSEQ Assay, a bias-controlled multiplex PCR. In the original analysis: Nucleated cell counts per sample were estimated from amplification of reference gene primers within the assay. To quantify the absolute abundance of each unique TCRbeta CDR3 rearrangement, sequence reads were collapsed and filtered. For each sample, productive Simpson clonality was calculated as the square root of Simpson's diversity index across productive rearrangements. The table comes from immuneACCESS by way of TCRdb, which keeps in-frame sequences with V and J called. Part of the clones is missing from these tables; in studies checked, under half for an unresolved V gene and the rest for unknown reasons. V and J calls and clone size are given by that table; D and trimming were obtained from the DNA. Here the sample has around 150,000 clones; over 80% occur a single time. The ten top clones hold roughly 13% of the sample.

This clone was picked up a small number of times. Its antigen has not been determined. Per-nucleotide qualities are absent, and no much larger clonotype sits a single base away. This TCR derives from a woman in her sixties who had recovered from COVID-19. Sequencing was carried out using PBMCs or T cells enriched from blood (not recorded which). The rearranged segments are TRBV6-6 and TRBJ2-7; the D region possibly corresponds to TRBD2 (5 bases align). The CDR3 region: CATRRIETHEQYF. The bases are TGTGCCACCCGGAGGATAGAGACCCACGAGCAGTACTTC.